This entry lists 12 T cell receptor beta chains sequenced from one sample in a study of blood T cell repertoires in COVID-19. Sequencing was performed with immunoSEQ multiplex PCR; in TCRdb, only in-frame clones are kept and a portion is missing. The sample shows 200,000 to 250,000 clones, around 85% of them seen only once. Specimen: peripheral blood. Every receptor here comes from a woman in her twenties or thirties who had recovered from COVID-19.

The CDR3 nucleotides read TGCAGTGCCGTCGGGTGGACTGAAGCTTTCTTT. Its translation: CSAVGWTEAFF. The chain has TRBV20-1 and TRBJ1-1, with D unresolved. The CDR3 runs to 11 residues. With 6 bases removed from V and 5 bases from J, the gap between germline ends came to 10 bases. Germline CDR1 is DFQATT and CDR2 is SNEGSKA (reference sequence).

CDR3 sequence: CASSDPGRGPGEAFF. The DNA for the CDR3 is TGTGCCAGCAGTGACCCCGGCAGGGGGCCTGGGGAAGCTTTCTTT. V and J are TRBV2 and TRBJ1-1; 8 nucleotides match TRBD1. The germline V gene has CDR1 SNHLY and CDR2 FYNNEI. The CDR3 covers 15 residues. V trimming: 3 bases; J trimming: 8 bases; junction bases outside the gene matches: 11.

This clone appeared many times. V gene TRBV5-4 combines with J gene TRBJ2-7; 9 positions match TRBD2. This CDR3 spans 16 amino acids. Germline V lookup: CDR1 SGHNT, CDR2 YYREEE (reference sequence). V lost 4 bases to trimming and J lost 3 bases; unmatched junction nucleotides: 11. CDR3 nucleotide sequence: TGTGCCAGCAGCCTCGACGAGGGACTAGCAGGCTACGAGCAGTACTTC. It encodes CASSLDEGLAGYEQYF.

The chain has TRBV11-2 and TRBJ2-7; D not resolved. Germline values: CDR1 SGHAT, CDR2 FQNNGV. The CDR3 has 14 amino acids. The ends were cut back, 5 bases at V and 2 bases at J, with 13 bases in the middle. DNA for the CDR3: TGTGCCAGCAGCAGAAACAGTAATCCCTACGAGCAGTACTTC. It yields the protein CASSRNSNPYEQYF.

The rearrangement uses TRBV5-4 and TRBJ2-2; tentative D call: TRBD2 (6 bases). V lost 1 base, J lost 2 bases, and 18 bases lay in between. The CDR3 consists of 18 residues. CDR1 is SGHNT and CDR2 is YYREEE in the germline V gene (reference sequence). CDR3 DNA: TGTGCCAGCAGCTTGTTGGGAGGCACCGAAACAAACACCGGGGAGCTGTTTTTT. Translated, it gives CASSLLGGTETNTGELFF.

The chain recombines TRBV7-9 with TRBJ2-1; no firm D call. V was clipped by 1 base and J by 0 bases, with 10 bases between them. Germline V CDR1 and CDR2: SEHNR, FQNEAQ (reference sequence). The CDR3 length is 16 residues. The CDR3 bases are TGTGCCAGCAGCTTAGGACATTTAAGCTCCTACAATGAGCAGTTCTTC. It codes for CASSLGHLSSYNEQFF.

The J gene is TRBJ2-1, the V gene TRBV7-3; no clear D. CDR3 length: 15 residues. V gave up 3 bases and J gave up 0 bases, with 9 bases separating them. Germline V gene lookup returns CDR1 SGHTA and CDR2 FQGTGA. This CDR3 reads CASSFARSSYNEQFF. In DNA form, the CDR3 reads TGTGCCAGCAGCTTTGCACGGAGCTCCTACAATGAGCAGTTCTTC.

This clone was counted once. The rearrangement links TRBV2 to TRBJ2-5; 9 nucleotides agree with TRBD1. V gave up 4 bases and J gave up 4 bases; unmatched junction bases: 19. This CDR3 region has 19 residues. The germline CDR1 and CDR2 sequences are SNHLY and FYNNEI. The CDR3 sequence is CASSVLDRWGQGGGETQYF. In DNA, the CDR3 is TGTGCCAGCAGTGTTCTAGACAGGTGGGGACAGGGAGGAGGAGAGACCCAGTACTTC.

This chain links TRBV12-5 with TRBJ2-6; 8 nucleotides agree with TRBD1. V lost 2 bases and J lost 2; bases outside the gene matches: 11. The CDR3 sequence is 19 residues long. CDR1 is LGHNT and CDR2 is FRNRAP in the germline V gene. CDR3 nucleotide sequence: TGTGCTAGTGGTTTGTACTACCCAGGGGGCTTAACTGGGGCCAACGTCCTGACTTTC. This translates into CASGLYYPGGLTGANVLTF.

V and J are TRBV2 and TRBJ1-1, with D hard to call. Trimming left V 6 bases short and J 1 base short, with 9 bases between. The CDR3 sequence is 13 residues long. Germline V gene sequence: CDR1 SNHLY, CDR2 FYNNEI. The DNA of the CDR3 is TGTGCCAGCAGCAAAGAGGGGAACACTGAAGCTTTCTTT. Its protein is CASSKEGNTEAFF.

This CDR3 reads CASSLGQVYGYTF. CDR3 DNA sequence: TGTGCCAGCAGTTTGGGACAGGTCTATGGCTACACCTTC. This chain links TRBV2 with TRBJ1-2; 8 bases match TRBD1. The V gene end was trimmed by 5 bases and the J gene end by 4 bases; junction bases not matched to a gene: 3. This CDR3 comprises 13 residues. CDR1 and CDR2 (germline): SNHLY, FYNNEI.

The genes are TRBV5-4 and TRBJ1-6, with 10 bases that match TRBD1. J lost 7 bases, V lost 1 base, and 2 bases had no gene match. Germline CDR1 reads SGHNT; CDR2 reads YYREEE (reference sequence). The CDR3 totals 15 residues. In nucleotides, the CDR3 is TGTGCCAGCAGCTTGCTGGGACAGGGGAATTCACCCCTCCACTTT. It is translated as CASSLLGQGNSPLHF.